These T cell receptor beta chains were read from a single sample in a study of cytomegalovirus exposure and HLA in healthy donors. Sequencing was performed with immunoSEQ multiplex PCR; in TCRdb, only in-frame clones are kept and a portion is missing. The sample records around 98,000 clones, about three quarters being singletons. Sequenced material: PBMCs. The receptor source for this set is a man aged 40-49 years in good health and CMV-seronegative. Both conserved end residues are part of each CDR3. Fields, in order: D gene, J gene, clone size, V gene, CDR3 DNA, CDR3 protein. D genes are given only for firm matches. Where a row states a size, it is once, few, many or the class of an expanded clone; other rows omit it.

D: .; J: TRBJ1-3; size: .; V: TRBV7-8; DNA: TGTGCCAGCAGCTCTACAGGGCTAGGAAACACCATATATTTT; CDR3: CASSSTGLGNTIYF
D: .; J: TRBJ1-4; size: .; V: TRBV4-1; DNA: TGCGCCAGCAGCCAAACATACAGGTCAACTAATGAAAAACTGTTTTTT; CDR3: CASSQTYRSTNEKLFF
D: .; J: TRBJ1-6; size: .; V: TRBV5-1; DNA: TGCGCCAGCAGCTCCCTAGGACACTCCTATAATTCACCCCTCCACTTT; CDR3: CASSSLGHSYNSPLHF
D: TRBD1; J: TRBJ2-5; size: few; V: TRBV6-5; DNA: TGTGCCAGCCGCCGAGGGGCAGGGGGGACCCAGTACTTC; CDR3: CASRRGAGGTQYF
D: TRBD1; J: TRBJ1-2; size: .; V: TRBV7-9; DNA: TGTGCCAGCAGCCCGGGGACAGCCGTTGCGGGCTACACCTTC; CDR3: CASSPGTAVAGYTF
D: .; J: TRBJ1-1; size: .; V: TRBV2; DNA: TGTGCCAGCATCGCGGGGGAGAACACTGAAGCTTTCTTT; CDR3: CASIAGENTEAFF
D: .; J: TRBJ1-6; size: .; V: TRBV4-2; DNA: TGTGCCAGCAGCCCTCCGGGAACCTATAATTCACCCCTCCACTTT; CDR3: CASSPPGTYNSPLHF
D: .; J: TRBJ2-2; size: .; V: TRBV7-6; DNA: TGTGCCAGCAGCCCGACTCGAGCCCCCGGGGAGCTGTTTTTT; CDR3: CASSPTRAPGELFF
D: .; J: TRBJ2-5; size: few; V: TRBV9; DNA: TGTGCCAGCAGCTGGCAGGGAGGCCGACTGGAGACCCAGTACTTC; CDR3: CASSWQGGRLETQYF
D: .; J: TRBJ1-1; size: .; V: TRBV6-5; DNA: TGTGCCAGCAGCTTACTCGGGGGGTACAACACTGAAGCTTTCTTT; CDR3: CASSLLGGYNTEAFF
D: .; J: TRBJ1-3; size: .; V: TRBV30; DNA: TGTGCGGGCTTTCGGGGAGGAAACACCATATATTTT; CDR3: CAGFRGGNTIYF